The 27 T cell receptor beta chains given below trace back to one sample, sequenced in a study of blood T cells in healthy people across ages (dated by TCRdb to between 2015 and 2016). The method was 5' RACE. Sequencing took place on an Illumina HiSeq 2500. A second about 7 to 11 cycle PCR used a sample-barcoded 5' primer and a J-beta primer mix. TCRdb reran the public reads through fastp at Q25 and MiXCR, keeping productive beta chains. When rows share a CDR3 protein, they turn into one entry using the most common DNA and genes. This sample is represented by about 930,000 distinct CDR3 sequences; around 29% of them were singletons. The ten largest clones capture around 9.6% of the sample. The sample was also linked to a second study, of T cells of mothers and their children.

The sample taken for sequencing was blood. The receptors here all came from a middle-aged woman in good health.

This clonotype was counted between two and nine times. This chain connects TRBV3-1 to TRBJ2-3, with 7 positions matching TRBD1. The V segment lost 4 bases and the J segment 2 bases; nucleotides outside the gene matches: 9. The CDR3 sequence is 16 residues long. Germline V lookup: CDR1 LGHDT, CDR2 YNNKEL (reference sequence). The DNA for the CDR3 is TGTGCCAGCAGCCCACCCAGAGGGGGCACCACAGATACGCAGTATTTT. It yields the protein CASSPPRGGTTDTQYF.

This clonotype was counted at least ten times. J is TRBJ1-2 and V is TRBV2; 8 bases fit TRBD1. CDR3 length: 18 residues. The J segment lost 4 bases and the V segment lost 8 bases, leaving 21 bases of the junction unmatched. Germline CDR1 reads SNHLY; CDR2 reads FYNNEI. The CDR3 region has the DNA TGTGCCAGCTCCCCCGCCGCCGGTTACGGACAGGGTAGCTATGGCTACACCTTC. Its translation is CASSPAAGYGQGSYGYTF. Supplemented by reference TRBV2 and TRBJ1-2, the full variable domain reads EPEVTQTPSHQVTQMGQEVILRCVPISNHLYFYWYRQILGQKVEFLVSFYNNEISEKSEIFDDQFSVERPDGSNFTLKIRSTKLEDSAMYFCASSPAAGYGQGSYGYTFGSGTRLTVV.

This chain links TRBV18 with TRBJ2-3, with TRBD2 matching 14 bases. V was pared by 3 bases and J by 0 bases, with 8 bases of the junction left unmatched. This CDR3 region has 19 residues. The germline CDR1 and CDR2 sequences are KGHSH and LQKENI. DNA for the CDR3: TGTGCCAGCTCACCGACCGGGACTAGCGGGGGCTATAGCACAGATACGCAGTATTTT. Its translation is CASSPTGTSGGYSTDTQYF.

The J gene is TRBJ1-1, the V gene TRBV11-2; no definite D call. The CDR3 covers 14 residues. V was cut by 5 bases and J by 1 base, with 11 bases left in between. Germline assignment: CDR1 SGHAT and CDR2 FQNNGV. The CDR3 sequence: CASSPHQQNTEAFF. The DNA of the CDR3 is TGTGCCAGCAGCCCTCATCAGCAGAACACTGAAGCTTTCTTT.

The chain has TRBV4-1 and TRBJ1-2, with D maybe TRBD1 (5 bases). The CDR3 has 14 amino acids. V lost 1 base and J 5 bases, leaving 11 bases between the germline ends. Germline-derived CDR1 and CDR2 are MGHRA and YSYEKL. This CDR3 is CASSQAYQGYGYTF. In DNA, the CDR3 is TGCGCCAGCAGCCAAGCTTACCAGGGATATGGCTACACCTTC.

J is TRBJ2-1 and V is TRBV7-9; no clear D gene. The CDR3 contains 12 residues. V gave up 2 bases and J gave up 9 bases, with 8 bases separating them. Germline V gene sequence: CDR1 SEHNR, CDR2 FQNEAQ (reference sequence). CDR3 sequence: CASSLPNSEQFF. For the CDR3, the DNA is TGTGCCAGCAGCTTACCGAACTCTGAGCAGTTCTTC.

This clonotype was picked up a small number of times. The chain is built from TRBV5-1 and TRBJ2-5, with D possibly being TRBD1 (8 bases). Trimming took 5 bases from V and 4 from J, leaving 18 bases between them. CDR1 is SGHRS and CDR2 is YFSETQ in the germline V gene. The CDR3 covers 15 residues. CDR3 protein: CASSRTGTGGETQYF. In DNA, the CDR3 is TGCGCCAGCAGTCGGACAGGGACGGGAGGAGAGACCCAGTACTTC.

In its sample, this clonotype was seen a few times. The V and J genes are TRBV6-2 or TRBV6-3 and TRBJ2-1; D gene ambiguous. V lost 6 bases to trimming and J lost 0 bases, with 21 bases between them. This CDR3 is built from 18 residues. CDR1 is MNHEY, CDR2 SVGEGT, per germline. The CDR3 reads CASRTHKRTESSYNEQFF. DNA for the CDR3: TGTGCCAGCAGAACTCACAAACGGACGGAGAGCTCCTACAATGAGCAGTTCTTC.

This clonotype was detected once. The V gene is TRBV12-3 or TRBV12-4, the J gene TRBJ2-3; D might be TRBD2 (6 bases). CDR3 length: 12 residues. Trimming stripped 6 bases from V and 8 bases from J, with 12 bases between. CDR3 nucleotides: TGTGCCAGCAGGCCGGGAGTCGGTACGCAGTATTTT. Its protein is CASRPGVGTQYF.

This chain links TRBV20-1 with TRBJ2-5; a weak D match, TRBD2 (5 bases). Germline values: CDR1 DFQATT, CDR2 SNEGSKA (reference sequence). The ends were cut back, 5 bases at V and 5 bases at J, with 15 bases in the middle. This CDR3 has 13 residues. In DNA form, the CDR3 reads TGCAGTGCTCCTATAAAACCGGGGGAGACCCAGTACTTC. Encoded protein: CSAPIKPGETQYF.

This clonotype is a singleton in its sample. A single base separates this from a much larger clone, so it may be a read error. The chain is built from TRBV7-3 and TRBJ2-1; either TRBD1 or TRBD2 may supply D (5 bases each). This CDR3 comprises 13 residues. Trimming took 2 bases from V and 13 from J, leaving 15 bases between them. Per germline, CDR1 SGHTA and CDR2 FQGTGA. CDR3 amino acids: CASSLYLGETQFF. The CDR3 coding sequence is TGTGCCAGCAGCTTATACTTGGGGGAGACCCAGTTCTTC.

Turning to this clonotype: One end of the junction does not line up with germline, which may come from a read error. The chain employs TRBV14 and TRBJ2-2, with 7 nucleotides matching TRBD1. The germline CDR1 and CDR2 sequences are SGHDN and FVKESK. The CDR3 is made up of 14 amino acids. CDR3 sequence (DNA): TGTGCCAGCAGCCAAGCACAGGGGACCGGGGAGCCGTTTTTT. Translating it yields CASSQAQGTGEPFF.

This clonotype was recorded a few times. The rearrangement joins TRBV7-2 to TRBJ1-2; 8 nucleotides align to TRBD1. CDR1 is SGHTA, CDR2 FQGNSA, per germline. V shed 2 bases, J shed 4 bases, and the junction held 6 bases outside the gene matches. There are 15 residues in the CDR3. For the CDR3, the DNA is TGTGCCAGCAGCTTATCCGGGACAGGCCCCTATGGCTACACCTTC. This sequence encodes CASSLSGTGPYGYTF.

This clonotype was counted a few times. This chain links TRBV29-1 with TRBJ1-1, with D unclear. Trimming took off 4 bases at V and 4 bases at J, with 7 bases between the two ends. There are 11 residues in the CDR3. In germline, CDR1 is SQVTM, CDR2 ANQGSEA. In DNA form, the CDR3 reads TGCAGCGTTGTTTCGGCCACTGAAGCTTTCTTT. This encodes CSVVSATEAFF.

V is TRBV20-1 and J is TRBJ2-3; possibly TRBD1 for D (6 bases). The CDR3 covers 16 residues. Trimming removed 3 bases at V and 5 bases at J, with 21 bases between. CDR1 and CDR2 (germline): DFQATT, SNEGSKA (reference sequence). The CDR3 region has the DNA TGCAGTGCTAGGCCATTGGTGGGGGCTCACCAAGATACGCAGTATTTT. Translation: CSARPLVGAHQDTQYF.

V is TRBV4-2 and J is TRBJ1-2, with a weak D call TRBD1 (6 bases). The V gene lost 1 base and the J gene lost 1 base, with 13 bases spanning the gap. CDR1 and CDR2 (germline): LGHNA, YNFKEQ. The CDR3 spans 16 residues. The CDR3 reads CASSQVMYRDNYGYTF. The DNA of the CDR3 is TGTGCCAGCAGCCAAGTCATGTACAGGGATAACTATGGCTACACCTTC.

As for this clonotype: A much more abundant neighbour one base away suggests this may be a read error. This sequence joins TRBV20-1 and TRBJ2-1; 8 nucleotides agree with TRBD2. The V gene's germline CDR1 is DFQATT and CDR2 SNEGSKA (reference sequence). The CDR3 totals 15 residues. CDR3: CGAKSPRGGHNEQFF. The CDR3 nucleotides are TGCGGTGCTAAATCCCCCCGGGGGGGTCACAATGAGCAGTTCTTC.

The CDR3 nucleotides are TGTGCCAGCAGCTTAAAGCGGGGTGGGTACGAGCAGTACTTC. Translated, it gives CASSLKRGGYEQYF. V gene TRBV7-2 combines with J gene TRBJ2-5, with 7 positions matching TRBD2. Judging by the DNA end, TRBJ2-7 fits better; the J call may be wrong. This CDR3 spans 14 amino acids. From germline, CDR1 is SGHTA and CDR2 FQGNSA.

Concerning this clonotype: Being one base from a much bigger clone, this may be a read error. The chain is built from TRBV7-2 and TRBJ2-7; no clear D gene. The CDR3 totals 13 residues. Germline CDR1 SGHTA, CDR2 FQGNSA. The V and J ends lost 3 bases and 6 bases respectively, with 12 bases between them. The CDR3 DNA is TGTGCCAGCAGCTTCAATTACTACTGCGAGCAGTACTTC. This translates into CASSFNYYCEQYF.

This clonotype was counted ten times or more. The chain uses TRBV7-6 and TRBJ1-2; D ambiguous. The CDR3 totals 15 residues. V shed 5 bases and J shed 2 bases, with 15 bases lying between them. In germline, CDR1 is SGHVS, CDR2 FNYEAQ. The CDR3 loop reads CASSRGGTNNYGYTF. The DNA for the CDR3 is TGTGCCAGCAGCCGCGGCGGCACGAACAACTATGGCTACACCTTC.

This clonotype was recorded a few times. V and J are TRBV12-3 or TRBV12-4 and TRBJ2-5, with D perhaps being TRBD1 or TRBD2 (6 bases each). The CDR3 contains 17 residues. Trimming cost V 6 bases and J 4 bases, with 24 bases left between them. CDR3 in amino acids: CASSDGDGGAGRETQYF. CDR3 in DNA: TGTGCCAGCAGCGACGGCGACGGGGGCGCGGGGAGAGAGACCCAGTACTTC.

A few counts support this clonotype. The J gene is TRBJ1-6, the V gene TRBV3-1; D ambiguous. Trimming cost V 2 bases and J 6 bases, with 8 bases left between them. The CDR3 is 14 residues long. Germline CDR1 reads LGHDT; CDR2 reads YNNKEL (reference sequence). CDR3 loop: CASSQLGGNSPLHF. In nucleotides, the CDR3 is TGTGCCAGCAGCCAACTAGGTGGTAATTCACCCCTCCACTTT.

This chain uses TRBV12-3 or TRBV12-4 with TRBJ1-3, with unresolved D. The CDR3 is 14 residues long. With 1 base removed from V and 4 bases from J, the gap between germline ends came to 8 bases. The CDR3: CASSLVGGGNTIYF. CDR3 nucleotide sequence: TGTGCCAGCAGTTTAGTAGGTGGCGGAAACACCATATATTTT.

V gene TRBV7-6 combines with J gene TRBJ2-1; D remains unclear. Germline loops: CDR1 SGHVS, CDR2 FNYEAQ. With 7 bases removed from V and 5 bases from J, the gap between germline ends came to 24 bases. The CDR3 totals 17 residues. This CDR3 reads CASTLTGLDLENNEQFF. CDR3 nucleotide sequence: TGTGCCAGCACCCTTACCGGGCTGGACCTAGAGAACAATGAGCAGTTCTTC.

This clonotype came up many times. V usage is TRBV4-3 and J usage is TRBJ1-2; a possible D gene is TRBD1 (5 bases). CDR3 length: 15 amino acids. Germline V gene data show CDR1 as LGHNA and CDR2 as YSLEER. Trimming shortened V by 0 bases and J by 7 bases, and 15 bases separated the two germline ends. For the CDR3, the DNA is TGCGCCAGCAGCCAAGAGCTTTCAGGGAGCCCTGGCTACACCTTC. This gives the protein CASSQELSGSPGYTF.

Concerning this clonotype: A much larger clone differs from this one at a single base, so this may be a read error. This chain uses TRBV4-3 with TRBJ1-2; no firm D call. Germline lookup yields CDR1 LGHNA and CDR2 YSLEER. The CDR3 runs to 14 residues. The CDR3 sequence is CASSQERMEHGNTF. DNA of the CDR3: TGCGCCAGCAGCCAAGAAAGAATGGAGCATGGCAACACCTTC.

V and J are TRBV3-1 and TRBJ1-5; possibly TRBD1 for D (5 bases). Trimming shortened V by 4 bases and J by 9 bases, and 13 bases separated the two germline ends. CDR1 is LGHDT and CDR2 is YNNKEL in the germline V gene (reference sequence). This CDR3 spans 13 amino acids. The CDR3 DNA follows: TGTGCCAGCAGCCTCGGGGACGTTCGGCCCCAGCATTTT. Protein: CASSLGDVRPQHF.